This is a list of T cell receptor beta chains from one sample in a study of T cells in Graves' hyperthyroidism and ophthalmopathy. TCRdb processed the multiplex PCR reads anew with MiXCR; each CDR3 protein has one entry. This sample has 600,000 to 900,000 distinct CDR3 sequences; roughly 15% occur once, and the top ten carry approximately 8%. Specimen: blood. The receptor source for this set is a man between 18 and 29 years old with Graves' hyperthyroidism. CDR3s include the opening cysteine and the closing phenylalanine or tryptophan. Fields, in order: V gene, J gene, clone size, D gene, CDR3 protein, CDR3 DNA. A D gene is named only where the DNA matches it firmly. Expanded clones are given a class, and other clones once, few, many or no size at all.

v_call: TRBV27
j_call: TRBJ1-2
clone_size: few
d_call: -
cdr3_aa: CASSLTALNYGYTF
cdr3_nt: TGTGCCAGCAGTTTAACAGCGTTAAACTATGGCTACACCTTC

v_call: TRBV5-1
j_call: TRBJ1-2
clone_size: many
d_call: -
cdr3_aa: CASSFESPNYGYTF
cdr3_nt: TGCGCCAGCAGCTTCGAAAGCCCTAACTATGGCTACACCTTC

v_call: TRBV18
j_call: TRBJ2-5
clone_size: many
d_call: -
cdr3_aa: CASSPAFQETQYF
cdr3_nt: TGTGCCAGCTCACCGGCATTCCAAGAGACCCAGTACTTC

v_call: TRBV14
j_call: TRBJ2-2
clone_size: few
d_call: -
cdr3_aa: CASVRRGDDTGELFF
cdr3_nt: TGTGCCAGCGTCAGACGAGGGGACGACACCGGGGAGCTGTTTTTT

v_call: TRBV7-9
j_call: TRBJ1-2
clone_size: -
d_call: TRBD1
cdr3_aa: CASSGPGQGDGYTF
cdr3_nt: TGTGCCAGCAGCGGACCGGGACAGGGGGACGGCTACACCTTC

v_call: TRBV7-2
j_call: TRBJ2-1
clone_size: many
d_call: TRBD2
cdr3_aa: CASSFQPGLAGEMFYNEQFF
cdr3_nt: TGTGCCAGCAGCTTCCAACCGGGACTAGCGGGAGAGATGTTCTACAATGAGCAGTTCTTC

v_call: TRBV28
j_call: TRBJ1-3
clone_size: few
d_call: -
cdr3_aa: CASPANSGNTIYF
cdr3_nt: TGTGCCAGCCCGGCGAACTCTGGAAACACCATATATTTT

v_call: TRBV28
j_call: TRBJ2-1
clone_size: -
d_call: -
cdr3_aa: CATCQRKVYNEQFF
cdr3_nt: TGTGCCACCTGCCAACGTAAGGTTTACAATGAGCAGTTCTTC

v_call: TRBV10-3
j_call: TRBJ2-1
clone_size: -
d_call: TRBD2
cdr3_aa: CAISESAAGGSRNEQFF
cdr3_nt: TGTGCCATCAGTGAGTCGGCAGCGGGAGGCTCTAGGAATGAGCAGTTCTTC

v_call: TRBV30
j_call: TRBJ1-1
clone_size: many
d_call: -
cdr3_aa: CACRGMNTEAFF
cdr3_nt: TGTGCCTGCCGGGGGATGAACACTGAAGCTTTCTTT

v_call: TRBV6-5
j_call: TRBJ1-5
clone_size: many
d_call: -
cdr3_aa: CASSYSGTPIHQPQHF
cdr3_nt: TGTGCCAGCAGTTACTCCGGGACCCCGATTCATCAGCCCCAGCATTTT

v_call: TRBV7-2
j_call: TRBJ2-2
clone_size: -
d_call: TRBD2
cdr3_aa: CASSLSSGRVNTGELFF
cdr3_nt: TGTGCCAGCAGCTTATCTAGCGGGAGGGTTAACACCGGGGAGCTGTTTTTT

v_call: TRBV20-1
j_call: TRBJ2-7
clone_size: -
d_call: TRBD2
cdr3_aa: CSAVSGIKTYEQYF
cdr3_nt: TGCAGTGCTGTTAGCGGGATCAAGACCTACGAGCAGTACTTC

v_call: TRBV3-1
j_call: TRBJ1-4
clone_size: -
d_call: -
cdr3_aa: CASSHGGGVGEKLFF
cdr3_nt: TGTGCCAGCAGCCATGGGGGGGGTGTCGGTGAAAAACTGTTTTTT

v_call: TRBV4-1
j_call: TRBJ2-7
clone_size: -
d_call: TRBD1
cdr3_aa: CASSQQDRGPYEQYF
cdr3_nt: TGCGCCAGCAGCCAACAGGACAGGGGCCCCTACGAGCAGTACTTC

v_call: TRBV2
j_call: TRBJ1-1
clone_size: many
d_call: -
cdr3_aa: CASRDAGRTEAFF
cdr3_nt: TGTGCCAGCAGAGATGCCGGAAGAACTGAAGCTTTCTTT

v_call: TRBV19
j_call: TRBJ2-7
clone_size: -
d_call: -
cdr3_aa: CASSMSGQVFYEQYF
cdr3_nt: TGTGCCAGTAGTATGTCGGGCCAGGTCTTCTACGAGCAGTACTTC

v_call: TRBV28
j_call: TRBJ1-4
clone_size: -
d_call: -
cdr3_aa: CASSRADGTNEKLFF
cdr3_nt: TGTGCCAGCAGCCGGGCGGACGGGACTAATGAAAAACTGTTTTTT

v_call: TRBV29-1
j_call: TRBJ2-2
clone_size: -
d_call: -
cdr3_aa: CSVDSVVSGELFF
cdr3_nt: TGCAGCGTTGACTCTGTAGTTTCCGGGGAGCTGTTTTTT

v_call: TRBV7-2
j_call: TRBJ2-3
clone_size: many
d_call: TRBD2
cdr3_aa: CASSSRAGARDTQYF
cdr3_nt: TGTGCCAGCAGCTCACGAGCGGGAGCTCGGGATACGCAGTATTTT

v_call: TRBV2
j_call: TRBJ2-1
clone_size: many
d_call: TRBD2
cdr3_aa: CASSSSSGRAHEQFF
cdr3_nt: TGTGCCAGCAGTTCCTCTAGCGGGAGGGCCCACGAGCAGTTCTTC

v_call: TRBV7-2
j_call: TRBJ2-7
clone_size: many
d_call: -
cdr3_aa: CASSGFVNLGYEQYF
cdr3_nt: TGTGCCAGCAGCGGCTTTGTTAACTTGGGGTACGAGCAGTACTTC

v_call: TRBV15
j_call: TRBJ2-1
clone_size: few
d_call: -
cdr3_aa: CATSRDGREQFF
cdr3_nt: TGTGCCACCAGCAGAGATGGTCGGGAGCAGTTCTTC

v_call: TRBV6-2/TRBV6-3
j_call: TRBJ2-1
clone_size: few
d_call: TRBD2
cdr3_aa: CASSLRTSGSNYNEQFF
cdr3_nt: TGTGCCAGCAGTTTGAGGACTAGCGGGAGTAACTACAATGAGCAGTTCTTC

v_call: TRBV5-1
j_call: TRBJ2-7
clone_size: -
d_call: TRBD2
cdr3_aa: CASSFGAGEQYF
cdr3_nt: TGCGCCAGCAGCTTTGGAGCGGGGGAGCAGTACTTC

v_call: TRBV11-2
j_call: TRBJ1-2
clone_size: many
d_call: -
cdr3_aa: CASSLGLSYGYTF
cdr3_nt: TGTGCCAGCAGCTTAGGGCTGAGCTATGGCTACACCTTC

v_call: TRBV6-5
j_call: TRBJ2-5
clone_size: many
d_call: -
cdr3_aa: CASSYSIPTDYQETQYF
cdr3_nt: TGTGCCAGCAGTTACTCGATTCCGACGGACTACCAAGAGACCCAGTACTTC

v_call: TRBV5-1
j_call: TRBJ2-1
clone_size: -
d_call: -
cdr3_aa: CASSPDPPGQFF
cdr3_nt: TGCGCCAGCAGCCCGGACCCTCCGGGGCAGTTCTTC

v_call: TRBV6-1
j_call: TRBJ2-3
clone_size: many
d_call: -
cdr3_aa: CASSATVDTQYF
cdr3_nt: TGTGCCAGCAGTGCAACAGTAGATACGCAGTATTTT

v_call: TRBV28
j_call: TRBJ2-1
clone_size: few
d_call: -
cdr3_aa: CAGGGGLNNEQFF
cdr3_nt: TGTGCCGGAGGAGGGGGACTGAACAATGAGCAGTTCTTC

v_call: TRBV20-1
j_call: TRBJ2-2
clone_size: few
d_call: -
cdr3_aa: CSAPVWTEPNTGELFF
cdr3_nt: TGCAGTGCGCCCGTCTGGACAGAGCCGAACACCGGGGAGCTGTTTTTT

v_call: TRBV4-1
j_call: TRBJ2-1
clone_size: -
d_call: -
cdr3_aa: CASSQDVPGPNEQFF
cdr3_nt: TGCGCCAGCAGCCAAGATGTCCCCGGGCCCAATGAGCAGTTCTTC

v_call: TRBV7-2
j_call: TRBJ2-5
clone_size: -
d_call: TRBD2
cdr3_aa: CASLRGVGETQYF
cdr3_nt: TGTGCCAGTCTGCGGGGGGTTGGTGAGACCCAGTACTTC

v_call: TRBV6-6
j_call: TRBJ2-1
clone_size: many
d_call: -
cdr3_aa: CASSYKSEQFF
cdr3_nt: TGTGCCAGCAGTTACAAGTCCGAGCAGTTCTTC

v_call: TRBV6-1
j_call: TRBJ1-5
clone_size: many
d_call: -
cdr3_aa: CASRGAGGATRNQPQHF
cdr3_nt: TGTGCCAGCAGAGGGGCCGGGGGAGCCACTCGCAATCAGCCCCAGCATTTT